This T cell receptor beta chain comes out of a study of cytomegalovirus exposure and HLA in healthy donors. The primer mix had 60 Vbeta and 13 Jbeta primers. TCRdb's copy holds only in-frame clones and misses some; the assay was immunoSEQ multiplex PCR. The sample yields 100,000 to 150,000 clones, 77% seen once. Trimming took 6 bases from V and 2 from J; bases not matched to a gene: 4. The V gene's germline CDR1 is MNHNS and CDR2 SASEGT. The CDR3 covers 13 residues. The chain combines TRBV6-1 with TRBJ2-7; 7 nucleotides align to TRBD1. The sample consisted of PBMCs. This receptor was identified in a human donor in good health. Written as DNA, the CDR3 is TGTGCCAGCAGCAGGGACAGAGCCTACGAGCAGTACTTC. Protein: CASSRDRAYEQYF.